This T cell receptor (beta chain) was documented in a study of beta chain features in type 1 diabetes. Regarding the study as a whole: A moderate, significant TCRB CDR3 shortening appeared in type 1 diabetes across four CD4+ subsets.

Expressed TCRB transcripts got sequenced, as all isolated RNA was reverse transcribed. Each sample of naive, central memory or regulatory T cells had, on average, about 3.5 million reads. Measured with immunoSEQ multiplex PCR; TCRdb has only the in-frame clones, and not every one. The sample records more than 100,000 clones, roughly 10% being singletons. The CDR3 spans 15 residues, counting both ends. CDR1 and CDR2 (germline): MDHEN, SYDVKM. This clone came up a few times. No antigen is known for it. No DNA is shown, since the ends of the CDR3 on it are uncertain; the CDR3 is the one TCRdb lists. The sequenced material came from central memory CD4+ T cells from blood. The clonotype was recovered from a man aged 25-45 years with type 1 diabetes. The rearrangement links TRBV28 to TRBJ2-3; the DNA was not used to check the table's D call, TRBD2. The CDR3 loop is CASSSSGGRTDTQYF.